This entry is about one T cell receptor (beta chain). It lacks a known antigen. No base-level quality is on record; no much larger clone is a single base apart. The library came from the immunoSEQ multiplex PCR assay. For most patients, genomic DNA was isolated with the Qiagen DNeasy Blood and Tissue Kit and sent frozen to Adaptive Biotechnologies for TCR sequencing. For most patients, high-throughput TCR-beta CDR3 sequencing of genomic DNA was performed by Adaptive Biotechnologies. The authors' pipeline ran thus. TCR sequencing data for roughly 18 patients were retrieved from Adaptive's ImmunoSEQ software; a few other patients were processed with MiXCR and VDJtools. To correct CD4 versus CD8 sorting errors, any sequence found in both subsets at a frequency ratio below 5:1 was removed. Because the origin of CDR3 nucleotide sequences shared between donor and recipient could not be assigned, those sequences were removed. Alloreactive clones required at least 2-fold expansion over unstimulated cells and minimum CFSE-low frequency of 0.002% (template counts) or 0.001% (read counts). A clone was considered mappable if detected in the sequenced pre-transplant spleen, lymph node, or MLR CFSE-low populations of the donor or recipient. The cumulative frequency of alloreactive clones was calculated as a percentage of all sequences, weighted by copy number. TCRdb limited this immuneACCESS table to in-frame rearrangements with V and J called. A share of clones is missing; checked studies link under half to unresolved V genes, and the rest is unexplained. From that table come the V and J calls and clone size; the DNA was used to work out D and trimming. Here the sample has just under 65,000 clones; roughly 90% occur a single time. 1.5% to 2% of the sample rests with the top ten.

The data stem from a study of graft-versus-host responses after intestinal transplantation (dated by TCRdb to the early 2020s). At the level of the whole study: Multivisceral, liver-intestinal, or isolated intestinal transplants were received by the recipients. Every recipient was given anti-thymocyte globulin induction, followed by roughly 3 years of maintenance tacrolimus and steroids. Bulk TCR-beta CDR3 sequencing was used to track graft-versus-host and host-versus-graft alloreactive T cell clones in the graft, circulation and bone marrow after intestinal transplantation. To identify alloreactive clones, pre-transplant mixed lymphocyte reaction products were sequenced and compared with unstimulated pre-transplant donor and recipient T cells. The cohort enrolled about two dozen intestinal transplant recipients, one of whom was a retransplant, and a few patients without pretransplant specimens were excluded. A peak of at least 4% donor T cells among recipient peripheral blood mononuclear cells was the definition used for donor T cell macrochimerism. Rather than being sequenced by the commercial service, samples from a few later patients were sequenced in-house on an Illumina MiSeq and processed with MiXCR.

General conclusions and limits of the study: The relatively low number and heterogeneity of intestinal transplant patients limited the conclusions. GvH clones turned up in recipient bone marrow, with some appearing earlier in ileal mucosa or blood, a pattern consistent with an intestinal mucosal origin. Peak levels of circulating GvH clones were associated with declines in HvG clones early after transplant. Patients with donor T cell macrochimerism had high GvH to HvG T cell clonal ratios in their allografts.

There are 16 amino acids in the CDR3, from cysteine to phenylalanine inclusive. The only DNA kept is the CDR3, 48 bases in frame from the first base. Trimming removed 6 bases from V and 1 base from J, leaving 18 bases between the germline ends. The germline V gene encodes CDR1 MDHEN and CDR2 SYDVKM. The sample's time point label is to be understood as: cells obtained before transplantation from donor or recipient. CD3+CD4+ and CD3+CD8+ populations were FACS-sorted from unstimulated pre-transplant donor and recipient cells taken from spleen or lymph nodes. The sequence derives from a human donor who was the organ donor for an intestinal transplant. The sample was unstimulated CD8+ T cells sorted from spleen or lymph node cells, taken before transplant. This sequence uses TRBV28 and TRBJ1-1; a tentative D match to TRBD1 spans 5 bases. The CDR3 protein: CASRGTALTENTEAFF. The DNA sequence is given as TGTGCCAGCAGGGGGACTGCATTGACAGAGAACACTGAAGCTTTCTTT.